The 27 T cell receptor beta chains given below trace back to one sample, sequenced in a study of blood T cell repertoires in COVID-19. The table came from immunoSEQ multiplex PCR; TCRdb's copy has only in-frame clones and leaves some out. Here the sample spans 150,000 to 200,000 clones, 65% to 85% being singletons. The specimen sequenced was PBMCs or T cells enriched from blood (not recorded which). Receptors originate from a man between 70 and 80 years old who had been exposed to COVID-19.

This clone turned up a few times. V and J are TRBV4-1 and TRBJ2-7; TRBD2 aligns across 9 bases. From germline, CDR1 is MGHRA and CDR2 YSYEKL. The CDR3 length is 15 residues. V lost 0 bases to trimming and J lost 3 bases; unmatched junction nucleotides: 3. For the CDR3, the DNA is TGCGCCAGCAGCCAAGAGAGTAGCGGGAGCTACGAGCAGTACTTC. Its translation is CASSQESSGSYEQYF.

This chain uses TRBV6-6 with TRBJ2-7, with D possibly TRBD2 on 6 matching bases. With 1 base removed from V and 2 bases from J, the gap between germline ends came to 12 bases. The CDR3 is made up of 15 amino acids. Looked up from germline, CDR1 is MNHNY and CDR2 is SVGAGI (reference sequence). The CDR3 is CASSYLGDLAYEQYF. Here the CDR3 DNA reads TGTGCCAGCAGTTACTTGGGGGACTTGGCCTACGAGCAGTACTTC.

The genes are TRBV6-2 or TRBV6-3 and TRBJ1-1, with a possible D match to TRBD1 (6 bases). The CDR3 has 14 amino acids. The germline V gene has CDR1 MNHEY and CDR2 SVGEGT. Trimming cost V 2 bases and J 0 bases, with 7 bases left between them. CDR3 DNA sequence: TGTGCCAGCAGTTACGGACAGTTGAACACTGAAGCTTTCTTT. This gives the protein CASSYGQLNTEAFF.

This rearrangement joins TRBV9 to TRBJ2-5; D is possibly TRBD1 (5 bases). V gave up 0 bases and J gave up 3 bases, with 9 bases separating them. The CDR3 has 14 amino acids. Germline V CDR1 and CDR2: SGDLS, YYNGEE. DNA for the CDR3: TGTGCCAGCAGCGTAGAGGCAGGGAAAGAGACCCAGTACTTC. Translation gives CASSVEAGKETQYF.

The chain combines TRBV5-4 with TRBJ2-2; tentatively, D is TRBD2 (5 bases). This CDR3 is 16 amino acids long. V was clipped by 0 bases and J by 0 bases, with 9 bases between them. Germline CDR1 reads SGHNT; CDR2 reads YYREEE (reference sequence). The CDR3 nucleotides read TGTGCCAGCAGCTTGGATCCTAGCCCGAACACCGGGGAGCTGTTTTTT. Amino acid sequence: CASSLDPSPNTGELFF.

This chain uses TRBV7-2 with TRBJ1-4, with TRBD1 as a possible D gene (6 bases). Germline lookup yields CDR1 SGHTA and CDR2 FQGNSA. The CDR3 loop spans 18 amino acids. Trimming left V 4 bases short and J 5 bases short, with 23 bases between. CDR3 DNA: TGTGCCAGCAGCTCCAGCTTGGGTGGTGGGCAGGGGAATGAAAAACTGTTTTTT. Translating gives CASSSSLGGGQGNEKLFF.

The chain employs TRBV7-2 and TRBJ1-4, with 9 positions matching TRBD1. The junction had 8 bases not matched to a gene; V was cut back by 4 bases and J by 8 bases. This CDR3 is 15 amino acids long. Germline lookup yields CDR1 SGHTA and CDR2 FQGNSA. CDR3 bases: TGTGCCAGCAGCTGGGGACAGGGCAACTACGAAAAACTGTTTTTT. Its translation: CASSWGQGNYEKLFF.

The chain uses TRBV10-3 and TRBJ2-5; weak D call: TRBD2 (6 bases). Looked up from germline, CDR1 is ENHRY and CDR2 is SYGVKD. The length of the CDR3 is 13 residues. The V gene lost 5 bases and the J gene lost 1 base, with 8 bases spanning the gap. CDR3 DNA: TGTGCCATCAGTAGGCGGGGCCAAGAGACCCAGTACTTC. Its translation is CAISRRGQETQYF.

Here the CDR3 reads CASSLASTGYEQYF. The CDR3 region has the DNA TGTGCCAGCAGCTTAGCGTCGACAGGCTACGAGCAGTACTTC. J is TRBJ2-7 and V is TRBV11-2; D is perhaps TRBD1 (6 bases). CDR1 and CDR2 (germline): SGHAT, FQNNGV. The V and J ends lost 1 base and 3 bases respectively, with 10 bases between them. CDR3 size: 14 residues.

The chain couples TRBV24-1 to TRBJ2-1; D is ambiguous. V dropped 2 bases and J dropped 4 bases, with 5 bases sitting between them. The CDR3 has 13 amino acids. The germline V gene has CDR1 KGHDR and CDR2 SFDVKD. DNA of the CDR3: TGTGCCACCAGTGATTCCCCTTACAATGAGCAGTTCTTC. Translated: CATSDSPYNEQFF.

The chain recombines TRBV19 with TRBJ2-5; no definite D call. This CDR3 region has 10 residues. CDR1 is LNHDA, CDR2 SQIVND, per germline (reference sequence). Trimming took off 8 bases at V and 3 bases at J, with 4 bases between the two ends. The CDR3 region has the DNA TGTGCCAGTCCAAAAGAGACCCAGTACTTC. Its protein is CASPKETQYF.

The V gene is TRBV18, the J gene TRBJ1-5; D ambiguous. There are 12 residues in the CDR3. The V and J ends lost 0 bases and 5 bases respectively, with 2 bases between them. The germline V gene encodes CDR1 KGHSH and CDR2 LQKENI. The CDR3 coding sequence is TGTGCCAGCTCACCACCCGATCAGCCCCAGCATTTT. It yields the protein CASSPPDQPQHF.

This chain uses TRBV7-9 with TRBJ2-2, with a tentative D call TRBD2 (6 bases). The V end lost 4 bases, the J end lost 1 base, and 13 bases lay between the germline ends. This CDR3 has 16 amino acids. The germline V gene has CDR1 SEHNR and CDR2 FQNEAQ (reference sequence). DNA of the CDR3: TGTGCCAGCAGCTCCGGGGGAGTAAGGAACACCGGGGAGCTGTTTTTT. Protein sequence: CASSSGGVRNTGELFF.

This chain connects TRBV29-1 to TRBJ1-4; 10 bases match TRBD1. From germline, CDR1 is SQVTM and CDR2 ANQGSEA. This CDR3 spans 13 amino acids. V dropped 5 bases and J dropped 8; count of bases not matched to a gene: 5. The CDR3 coding sequence is TGCAGCGTTAAAGGACAGGGGGTCGAAAAACTGTTTTTT. It encodes CSVKGQGVEKLFF.

This rearrangement joins TRBV29-1 to TRBJ1-2, with 12 bases identical to TRBD1. Germline CDR1 is SQVTM and CDR2 is ANQGSEA. The trim removed 2 bases at V and 5 bases at J, leaving 9 bases unmatched. There are 16 residues in the CDR3. The CDR3 sequence: CSVEQGQGAVMYGYTF. The CDR3 DNA reads TGCAGCGTTGAACAGGGACAGGGGGCGGTAATGTATGGCTACACCTTC.

This sequence joins TRBV4-2 and TRBJ1-3, with 8 bases fitting TRBD1. There are 17 residues in the CDR3. Germline loops: CDR1 LGHNA, CDR2 YNFKEQ. V lost 0 bases to trimming and J lost 0 bases; unmatched junction nucleotides: 4. CDR3 DNA: TGTGCCAGCAGCCAAGATAGGACAGGGTACTCTGGAAACACCATATATTTT. Translation gives CASSQDRTGYSGNTIYF.

This clone showed up just a few times. V gene TRBV6-2 or TRBV6-3 combines with J gene TRBJ1-1; 8 bases map to TRBD1. Germline CDR1 MNHEY, CDR2 SVGEGT. This CDR3 is built from 14 residues. With 6 bases clipped from V and 3 bases from J, the junction kept 6 bases outside the gene matches. Here the CDR3 reads CASSFRGRDTEAFF. CDR3 DNA sequence: TGTGCCAGCAGCTTCAGGGGGCGCGACACTGAAGCTTTCTTT.

The V call is TRBV7-9, the J call TRBJ1-5; no reliable D call. Trimming pared 2 bases from V and 6 bases from J, leaving 11 bases between. This CDR3 is built from 14 residues. CDR1 and CDR2 from the germline V gene are SEHNR and FQNEAQ (reference sequence). CDR3 nucleotides: TGTGCCAGCAGCTTAAGTTACGGGGTTCAGCCCCAGCATTTT. This translates into CASSLSYGVQPQHF.

V usage is TRBV27 and J usage is TRBJ1-4, with D possibly being TRBD1 (5 bases). This CDR3 has 14 residues. With 7 bases removed from V and 7 bases from J, the gap between germline ends came to 16 bases. Per the germline V gene, CDR1 is MNHEY and CDR2 is SMNVEV (reference sequence). CDR3 loop: CASTPRPGPEKLFF. The DNA for the CDR3 is TGTGCCAGCACCCCTAGGCCAGGGCCTGAAAAACTGTTTTTT.

The chain recombines TRBV25-1 with TRBJ1-2, with D unclear. This CDR3 comprises 12 residues. V was shortened by 4 bases and J by 4 bases, with 7 bases between the two germline ends. Germline V gene sequence: CDR1 MGHDK, CDR2 SYGVNS. CDR3 bases: TGTGCCAGCAGTGTGGGGAGCTATGGCTACACCTTC. Its translation is CASSVGSYGYTF.

The chain is built from TRBV19 and TRBJ1-1; no clear D. Between the trimmed V and J ends, which lost 0 bases and 8 bases, there was a span of 7 bases. The germline CDR1 and CDR2 sequences are LNHDA and SQIVND (reference sequence). The CDR3 is 12 residues long. CDR3 loop: CASSIDPGEAFF. The CDR3 DNA reads as TGTGCCAGTAGTATAGATCCGGGAGAAGCTTTCTTT.

The rearrangement links TRBV3-1 (or the pseudogene TRBV3-2) to TRBJ1-1; D remains ambiguous. The germline V and J ends were trimmed by 1 base and 1 base, with 10 bases remaining between them. Germline CDR1 is LGHDT and CDR2 is YNNKEL (reference sequence). The CDR3 has 15 amino acids. The CDR3 nucleotides read TGTGCCAGCAGCCAAGTGGGAGCGGCGAACACTGAAGCTTTCTTT. Translating it yields CASSQVGAANTEAFF.

This clone was seen a handful of times. The chain combines TRBV28 with TRBJ1-2; D not resolved. The CDR3 contains 11 residues. V lost 8 bases to trimming and J lost 4 bases, with 8 bases between them. Germline assignment: CDR1 MDHEN and CDR2 SYDVKM. The CDR3 DNA follows: TGTGCCAGCTCTGGGCCCTATGGCTACACCTTC. It encodes CASSGPYGYTF.

This clone was recorded a few times. V and J are TRBV5-1 and TRBJ1-2; 8 nucleotides line up with TRBD1. The germline V gene encodes CDR1 SGHRS and CDR2 YFSETQ. This CDR3 is built from 18 residues. J was trimmed by 2 bases and V by 3 bases; bases with no gene match: 15. As DNA, the CDR3 is TGCGCCAGCAGCTGGTCAGGGCAGGGGGCATTAAAGAACTATGGCTACACCTTC. This sequence encodes CASSWSGQGALKNYGYTF.

The chain joins TRBV7-2 to TRBJ1-6; D may be TRBD1 (6 bases). The germline V gene encodes CDR1 SGHTA and CDR2 FQGNSA. This CDR3 region has 15 residues. V lost 3 bases and J 7 bases, leaving 13 bases between the germline ends. The CDR3 reads CASSFAPGQNSPLHF. In DNA form, the CDR3 reads TGTGCCAGCAGCTTCGCGCCGGGACAAAATTCACCCCTCCACTTT.

The gene calls are TRBV30 and TRBJ1-2, with D perhaps matching TRBD1 (6 bases). The CDR3 contains 15 residues. Trimming took off 0 bases at V and 7 bases at J, with 18 bases between the two ends. Germline V lookup: CDR1 GTSNPN, CDR2 SVGIG (reference sequence). Here the CDR3 reads CAWSVSAGAQPGYTF. CDR3 coding DNA: TGTGCCTGGAGTGTGAGCGCAGGGGCGCAGCCTGGCTACACCTTC.

The chain is built from TRBV7-2 and TRBJ2-5; 10 bases line up with TRBD2. J lost 5 bases, V lost 5 bases, and 11 bases had no gene match. The CDR3 spans 16 residues. The germline CDR1 and CDR2 sequences are SGHTA and FQGNSA. The CDR3 bases are TGTGCCAGCAGCGTACCCAGCGGGAGGGGGGGGGAGACCCAGTACTTC. It specifies CASSVPSGRGGETQYF.